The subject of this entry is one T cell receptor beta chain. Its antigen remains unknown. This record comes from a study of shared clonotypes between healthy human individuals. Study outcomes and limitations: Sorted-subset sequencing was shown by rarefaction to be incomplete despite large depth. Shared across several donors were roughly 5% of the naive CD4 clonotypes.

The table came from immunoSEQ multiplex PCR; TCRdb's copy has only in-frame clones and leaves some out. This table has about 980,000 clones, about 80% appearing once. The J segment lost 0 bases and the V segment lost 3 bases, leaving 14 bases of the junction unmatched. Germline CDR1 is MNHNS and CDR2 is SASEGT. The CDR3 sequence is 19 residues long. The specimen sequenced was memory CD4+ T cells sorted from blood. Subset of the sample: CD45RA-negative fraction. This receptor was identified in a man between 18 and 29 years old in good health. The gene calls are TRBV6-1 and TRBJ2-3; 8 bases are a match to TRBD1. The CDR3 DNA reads TGTGCCAGCAGTGACACCGACAGGGGTGAGCGCTCTAGCACAGATACGCAGTATTTT. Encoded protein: CASSDTDRGERSSTDTQYF.